This TCR beta chain came from a study of response to subunit inactivated influenza vaccine. The CDR3 extends over 16 amino acids. The germline V gene encodes CDR1 SGHAT and CDR2 FQNNGV. Trimming stripped 5 bases from V and 1 base from J, with 18 bases between. TCRdb fed the RT-PCR reads into MiXCR, producing one record per CDR3 protein. Of some 540,000 distinct CDR3 sequences in the sample, roughly a quarter were seen once. The same data also contributed to another study, on T cells expressing NK-cell markers. That paper states: The TCR beta cDNA came from 5'RACE template switching with UMIs. Dominant NKG2C+ clonotypes were found to form 1.0-7.0% of CD8+ T cells in more than five donors.

This sequence was found in a man aged 50 to 60 who received an inactivated influenza vaccine. Sequencing used CD4+ T cells sorted from PBMCs, obtained 11 to 12 days after vaccination. V gene TRBV11-2 combines with J gene TRBJ2-7; D possibly corresponds to TRBD2 (5 bases). Here the CDR3 DNA reads TGTGCCAGCAGCCAGAGGAGCGGCTGGGGTTCCTACGAGCAGTACTTC. Amino acids: CASSQRSGWGSYEQYF.